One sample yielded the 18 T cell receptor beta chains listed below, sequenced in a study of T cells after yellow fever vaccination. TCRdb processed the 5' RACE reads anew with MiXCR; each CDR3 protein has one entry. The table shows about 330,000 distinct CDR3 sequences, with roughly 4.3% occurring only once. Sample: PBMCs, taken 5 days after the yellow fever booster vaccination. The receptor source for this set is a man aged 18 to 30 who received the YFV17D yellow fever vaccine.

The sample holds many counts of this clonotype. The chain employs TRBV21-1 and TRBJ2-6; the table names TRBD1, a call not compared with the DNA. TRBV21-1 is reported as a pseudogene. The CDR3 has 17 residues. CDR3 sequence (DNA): TGTGCCAGCAGCAGCGGACAGGGGGCGATGGGGGCCAACGTCCTGACTTTC. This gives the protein CASSSGQGAMGANVLTF.

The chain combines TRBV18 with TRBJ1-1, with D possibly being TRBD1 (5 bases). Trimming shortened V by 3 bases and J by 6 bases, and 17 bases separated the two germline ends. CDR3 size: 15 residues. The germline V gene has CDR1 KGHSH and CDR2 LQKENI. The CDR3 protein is CASSPGLPQGSEAFF. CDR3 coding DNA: TGTGCCAGCTCACCGGGGCTCCCTCAGGGTTCTGAAGCTTTCTTT.

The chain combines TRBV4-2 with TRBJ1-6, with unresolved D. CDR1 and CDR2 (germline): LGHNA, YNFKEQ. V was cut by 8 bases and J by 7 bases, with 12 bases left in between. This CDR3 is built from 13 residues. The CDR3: CASREPGNSPLHF. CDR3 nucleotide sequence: TGTGCCAGCCGGGAACCGGGCAATTCACCCCTCCACTTT.

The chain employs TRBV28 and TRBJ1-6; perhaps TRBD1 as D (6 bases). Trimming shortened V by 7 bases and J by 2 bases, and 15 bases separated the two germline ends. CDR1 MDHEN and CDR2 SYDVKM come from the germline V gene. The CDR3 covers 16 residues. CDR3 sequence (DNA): TGTGCCAGCAAGGAGGGGGGCTTAACCTATAATTCACCCCTCCACTTT. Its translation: CASKEGGLTYNSPLHF.

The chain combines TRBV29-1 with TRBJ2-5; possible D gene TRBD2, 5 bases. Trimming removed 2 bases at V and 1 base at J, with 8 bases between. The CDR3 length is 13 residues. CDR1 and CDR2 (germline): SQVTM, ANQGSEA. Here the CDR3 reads CSVERSVQETQYF. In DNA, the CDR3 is TGCAGCGTTGAACGTAGCGTCCAAGAGACCCAGTACTTC.

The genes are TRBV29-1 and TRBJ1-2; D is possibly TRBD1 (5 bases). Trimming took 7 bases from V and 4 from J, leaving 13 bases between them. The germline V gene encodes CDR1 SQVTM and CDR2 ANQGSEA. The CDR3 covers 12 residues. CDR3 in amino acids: CSARRDVYGYTF. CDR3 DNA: TGCAGCGCCCGACGGGACGTCTATGGCTACACCTTC.

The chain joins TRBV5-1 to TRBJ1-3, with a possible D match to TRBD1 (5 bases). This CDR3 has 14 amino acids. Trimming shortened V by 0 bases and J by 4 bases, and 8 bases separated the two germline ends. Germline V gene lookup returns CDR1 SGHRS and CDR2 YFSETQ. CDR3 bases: TGCGCCAGCAGCTTGGCAGGGCGAGGAAACACCATATATTTT. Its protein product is CASSLAGRGNTIYF.

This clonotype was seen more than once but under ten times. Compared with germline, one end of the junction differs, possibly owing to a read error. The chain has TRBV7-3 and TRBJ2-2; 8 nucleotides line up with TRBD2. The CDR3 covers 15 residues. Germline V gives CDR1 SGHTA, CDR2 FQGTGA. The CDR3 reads CPSRRGGRDTGELFF. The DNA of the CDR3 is TGTCCCAGCAGACGGGGGGGCCGTGATACCGGGGAGCTGTTTTTT.

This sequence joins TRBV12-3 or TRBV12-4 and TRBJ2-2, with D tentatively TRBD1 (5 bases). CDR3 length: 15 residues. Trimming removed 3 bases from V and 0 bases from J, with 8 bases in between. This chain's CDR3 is CASSLGLSNTGELFF. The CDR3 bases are TGTGCCAGCAGTTTGGGGCTTTCGAACACCGGGGAGCTGTTTTTT.

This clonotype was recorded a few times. CDR3 sequence reads: CASSVSRDKLTDTQYF. CDR3 nucleotide sequence: TGTGCCAGCAGCGTTAGCCGGGACAAACTCACAGATACGCAGTATTTT. This chain connects TRBV9 to TRBJ2-3, with TRBD1 as a possible D gene (6 bases). CDR1 SGDLS and CDR2 YYNGEE come from the germline V gene. V lost 2 bases and J lost 2, with 15 bases in between. This CDR3 comprises 16 residues.

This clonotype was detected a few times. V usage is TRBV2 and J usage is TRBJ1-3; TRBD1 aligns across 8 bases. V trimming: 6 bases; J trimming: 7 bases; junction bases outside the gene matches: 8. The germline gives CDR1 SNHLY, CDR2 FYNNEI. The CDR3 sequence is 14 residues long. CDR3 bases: TGTGCCAGCAGCTGGACAGGGAGCAGGAACACCATATATTTT. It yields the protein CASSWTGSRNTIYF.

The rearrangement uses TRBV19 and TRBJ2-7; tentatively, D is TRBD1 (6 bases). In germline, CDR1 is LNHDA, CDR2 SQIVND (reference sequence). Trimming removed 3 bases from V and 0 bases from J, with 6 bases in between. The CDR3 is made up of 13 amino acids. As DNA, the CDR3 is TGTGCCAGTAGTATGGGGGCCTCCTACGAGCAGTACGTC. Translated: CASSMGASYEQYV.

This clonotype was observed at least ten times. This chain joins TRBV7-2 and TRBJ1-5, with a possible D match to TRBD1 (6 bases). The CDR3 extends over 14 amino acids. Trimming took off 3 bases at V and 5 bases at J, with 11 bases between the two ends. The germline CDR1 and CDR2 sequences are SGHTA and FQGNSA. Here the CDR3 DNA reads TGTGCCAGCAGCTTCGACGGGGGCTATCAGCCCCAGCATTTT. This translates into CASSFDGGYQPQHF.

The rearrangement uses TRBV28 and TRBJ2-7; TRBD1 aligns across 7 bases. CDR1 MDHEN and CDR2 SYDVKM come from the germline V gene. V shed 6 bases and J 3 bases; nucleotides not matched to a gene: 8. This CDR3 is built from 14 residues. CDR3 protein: CASSPGGVNYEQYV. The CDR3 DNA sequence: TGTGCCAGCAGCCCAGGGGGAGTGAACTACGAGCAGTACGTC.

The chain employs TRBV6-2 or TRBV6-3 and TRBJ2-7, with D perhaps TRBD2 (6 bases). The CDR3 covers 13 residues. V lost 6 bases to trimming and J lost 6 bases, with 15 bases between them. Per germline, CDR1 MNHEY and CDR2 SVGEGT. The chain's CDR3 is CASSLGGAVEQYV. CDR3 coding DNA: TGTGCCAGCAGCCTCGGAGGGGCCGTCGAGCAGTACGTC.

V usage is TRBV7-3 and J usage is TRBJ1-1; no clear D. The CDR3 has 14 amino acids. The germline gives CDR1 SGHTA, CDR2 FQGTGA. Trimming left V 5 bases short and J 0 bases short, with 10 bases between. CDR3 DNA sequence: TGTGCCAGCAGCCGCAATGGGTTGAACACTGAAGCTTTCTTT. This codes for CASSRNGLNTEAFF.

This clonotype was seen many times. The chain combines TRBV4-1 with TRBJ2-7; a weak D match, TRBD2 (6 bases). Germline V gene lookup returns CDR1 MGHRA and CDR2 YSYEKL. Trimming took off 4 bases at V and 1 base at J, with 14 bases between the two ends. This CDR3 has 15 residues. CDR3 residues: CASSPLWRGSYEQYF. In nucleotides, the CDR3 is TGCGCCAGCAGCCCTCTTTGGCGGGGATCCTACGAGCAGTACTTC.

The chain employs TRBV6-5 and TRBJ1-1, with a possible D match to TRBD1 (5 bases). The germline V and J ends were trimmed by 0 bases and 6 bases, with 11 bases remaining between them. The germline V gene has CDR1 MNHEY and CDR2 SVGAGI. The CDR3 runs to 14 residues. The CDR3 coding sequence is TGTGCCAGCAGTTACTCAGGGGTTGGGGCTGAAGCTTTCTTT. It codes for CASSYSGVGAEAFF.